The text below deals with one TCR beta chain. No antigen is known for it. This entry comes from a study of T cell responses to AZD1222 COVID-19 vaccine. Overall study results and limits: Sampling captured repertoires only after the peak T cell response. Clonal diversity was possibly underestimated, and white British individuals and females predominated among donors. Seropositivity was recorded at baseline in only six AZD1222 recipients.

The CDR3 is 14 residues long. V lost 4 bases, J lost 5 bases, and 3 bases stayed unmatched. Germline loops: CDR1 LGHDT, CDR2 YNNKEL (reference sequence). Repertoires were generated with immunoSEQ multiplex PCR, while TCRdb's copy carries only in-frame clones and drops some. Here the sample spans approximately 260,000 clones, 85% to 95% being singletons. This chain connects TRBV3-1 (or the pseudogene TRBV3-2) to TRBJ2-7, with 12 bases lining up with TRBD1. This TCR came from an adult in good health. Sequenced here: peripheral blood, sampled on day 0 of AZD1222 vaccination. The DNA for the CDR3 is TGTGCCAGCAGCCTCGGGACAGGGGGCGACGAGCAGTACTTC. It translates to CASSLGTGGDEQYF.